A single sample gave rise to the 10 T cell receptor beta chains below, sequenced in a study of T cells in Graves' hyperthyroidism and ophthalmopathy. Amplification of TCR beta CDR3 regions was performed using RNA transcripts as template. The TCR CDR3 was amplified in a first-round RT-PCR using the HTBI primer set. TCRdb reanalysed the multiplex PCR reads using MiXCR and keeps one entry per CDR3 protein. This sample has hundreds of thousands of distinct CDR3 sequences; about 18% occur once, and the top ten carry around 3.4%. The sample comprised blood. These receptors were collected from a woman aged 18-30 years with Graves' hyperthyroidism.

The V call is TRBV20-1, the J call TRBJ1-1, with unresolved D. This CDR3 contains 13 residues. Germline CDR1 and CDR2: DFQATT and SNEGSKA (reference sequence). Trimming left V 4 bases short and J 1 base short, with 10 bases between. CDR3 sequence reads: CSATPTANTEAFF. As DNA, the CDR3 is TGCAGTGCTACACCGACTGCGAACACTGAAGCTTTCTTT.

V usage is TRBV9 and J usage is TRBJ1-2, with 8 bases that match TRBD1. The CDR3 is made up of 16 amino acids. Germline trimming cut 4 bases from V and 4 bases from J; bases unmatched to any gene: 12. Germline CDR1 is SGDLS and CDR2 is YYNGEE. Written as DNA, the CDR3 is TGTGCCAGCAGCCCTGGGACAGGCGAGGAGGCCTATGGCTACACCTTC. It codes for CASSPGTGEEAYGYTF.

The table lists this clonotype with a count of one. The chain recombines TRBV20-1 with TRBJ2-7; 10 bases are shared with TRBD1. V shed 7 bases, J shed 5 bases, and the junction held 8 bases outside the gene matches. Per the germline V gene, CDR1 is DFQATT and CDR2 is SNEGSKA (reference sequence). This CDR3 region has 13 residues. CDR3 sequence reads: CSGAGTGAHEQYF. The CDR3 DNA sequence: TGCAGTGGGGCCGGGACAGGGGCCCACGAGCAGTACTTC.

This clonotype was counted many times. V usage is TRBV9 and J usage is TRBJ1-2, with a weak D call TRBD1 (6 bases). The germline V and J ends were trimmed by 4 bases and 2 bases, with 12 bases remaining between them. The germline V gene encodes CDR1 SGDLS and CDR2 YYNGEE. The CDR3 has 14 amino acids. CDR3 coding DNA: TGTGCCAGCAGCCCTAGGGGGGTAAACTATGGCTACACCTTC. It translates to CASSPRGVNYGYTF.

This clonotype showed up many times. V gene TRBV6-1 combines with J gene TRBJ2-5; the match to TRBD2 covers 9 bases. Germline-derived CDR1 and CDR2 are MNHNS and SASEGT. J lost 4 bases, V lost 1 base, and 10 bases had no gene match. This CDR3 region has 17 residues. For the CDR3, the DNA is TGTGCCAGCAGTGAAGGGAAACGGCTAGCGGGGCGAGAGACCCAGTACTTC. Translation: CASSEGKRLAGRETQYF.

Ten or more counts support this clonotype. V and J are TRBV6-1 and TRBJ2-2, with D perhaps matching TRBD2 (5 bases). The CDR3 sequence is 13 residues long. V lost 8 bases and J lost 4, with 11 bases in between. Germline CDR1 MNHNS, CDR2 SASEGT. CDR3 sequence reads: CASRRLPTGELFF. CDR3 bases: TGTGCCAGCCGGAGGTTACCCACCGGGGAGCTGTTTTTT.

This clonotype was seen ten or more times. The chain uses TRBV6-5 and TRBJ1-1; D call uncertain. CDR3 length equals 15 residues. In germline, CDR1 is MNHEY, CDR2 SVGAGI. V was pared by 5 bases and J by 5 bases, with 18 bases between. CDR3 protein: CASSPPQEFLTEAFF. CDR3 coding DNA: TGTGCCAGCAGTCCCCCTCAGGAGTTTCTGACTGAAGCTTTCTTT.

In this sample, this clonotype turned up many times. The V call is TRBV20-1, the J call TRBJ2-2; TRBD1 agrees at 10 bases. Germline V CDR1 and CDR2: DFQATT, SNEGSKA (reference sequence). This CDR3 has 15 amino acids. V lost 3 bases and J lost 0; bases outside the gene matches: 1. As DNA, the CDR3 is TGCAGTGCTAGTGGACAGGGGGCGAACACCGGGGAGCTGTTTTTT. Translated, it gives CSASGQGANTGELFF.

The rearrangement links TRBV12-3 or TRBV12-4 to TRBJ1-5; D might be TRBD1 (5 bases). The V gene lost 2 bases and the J gene lost 3 bases, with 11 bases spanning the gap. This CDR3 comprises 15 residues. CDR3 protein: CASSLQWGNNQPQHF. In DNA, the CDR3 is TGTGCCAGCAGTTTACAGTGGGGGAACAATCAGCCCCAGCATTTT.

Many counts were recorded for this clonotype. The chain uses TRBV7-9 and TRBJ1-2, with D perhaps matching TRBD1 (5 bases). The CDR3 has 15 amino acids. Trimming removed 3 bases at V and 2 bases at J, with 13 bases between. The V gene's germline CDR1 is SEHNR and CDR2 FQNEAQ (reference sequence). The CDR3 spells CASSFDRTSNYGYTF. Written as DNA, the CDR3 is TGTGCCAGCAGCTTCGACAGAACCTCGAACTATGGCTACACCTTC.